This T cell receptor (beta chain) was captured in a study of memory B cells and T cells in multiple sclerosis (dated by TCRdb to the late 2010s). Study-wide context: In multiple sclerosis patients, the study set the TCR beta repertoires of autoproliferating peripheral T cells against those of T cells infiltrating brain lesions. A couple of multiple sclerosis patients were included in the TCR sequencing because brain lesions obtained at autopsy or brain-infiltrating cells obtained from biopsy were available for them. Overall study outcomes, separate from this receptor: Clone-set sizes varied between compartments, which affected the numbers of shared clonotypes and made normalization necessary.

The immunoSEQ Platform was used to amplify TCRbeta CDR3 regions from extracted genomic DNA. Multiplex PCR, high-throughput sequencing and a vendor bioinformatics pipeline were combined in the immunoSEQ assay. The source study handled its data this way. After discarding non-productive sequences and any CDR3s under 4 amino acids in length, clonotype frequencies were recalculated for each sample. In immunoSEQ Analyzer 2.0, shared clonotypes were identified as identical CDR3 amino acid, V gene and J gene sequences. Repertoire overlap was normalized by dividing shared clonotype counts by the product of both clone-set sizes, with the result scaled by 1000 into arbitrary units. TCRdb took this table from immuneACCESS and kept in-frame rearrangements with V and J called. Such tables lack part of the clones; where checked against another copy, unresolved V genes explain under half of the gap, and the rest is unexplained. V and J calls and clone size come straight from that table; D and trimming were deduced from the DNA. The sample has approximately 12,000 clones on record, approximately 84% of them singletons. The top ten constitute less than 3% of the sample.

The CDR3 measures 13 amino acids from cysteine to phenylalanine. Only the CDR3 region is kept as DNA, spanning 39 bases read in frame from base 1. Autoproliferating (CFSEdim) and non-proliferating (CFSEhi) T cell fractions were sequenced separately after stimulus-free culture of CFSE-labeled PBMCs. Altogether, fewer than 55 million CFSE-labeled PBMCs were kept in culture for six to eight days with no stimulus, after which the replicate wells were combined. PBMCs were labeled with approximately 0.5 uM CFSE and cultured in serum-free AIM-V medium without exogenous stimuli. Before use, PBMCs were isolated by Ficoll density gradient centrifugation and cryopreserved. Using a FACSAria III, live 7-AAD-negative cells were sorted, then washed with PBS and stored frozen at -80 degrees C as dry pellets. About this clone itself: Its cognate antigen has yet to be identified. Base-call qualities are not available, and no considerably larger clone is one nucleotide away.

The TCR originated in a human donor with multiple sclerosis. The sequence is built from TRBV21-1 and TRBJ2-2. TRBV21-1 is an annotated pseudogene. The sample comprised PBMCs from blood kept in culture. The DNA sequence follows: TGTCGGTGTCAGGTGGGGTCCCCCGGGGAGCTGTTTTTT. Its amino acids are CRCQVGSPGELFF.